A selection of T cell receptor beta chains follows, all from one sample in a study of blood T cell repertoires in COVID-19. This table comes from immunoSEQ multiplex PCR, and its TCRdb copy is limited to in-frame clones, with some not included. The data hold about 230,000 clones, with around 83% observed a single time. Sequenced input: peripheral blood. The receptors come from a man at least 80 years old with acute or convalescent COVID-19. Each CDR3 is given with its conserved first and last residue. A D gene is named only where the DNA matches it firmly. A row's size may be missing; if present it is once, few, many or a size class.

D | J | V | size | DNA | CDR3
TRBD2 | TRBJ2-7 | TRBV3-1/TRBV3-2 | NA | TGTGCCAGCAGCCTTTCTAGCGGGAGAAGCAAGGAGCAGTACTTC | CASSLSSGRSKEQYF
NA | TRBJ2-1 | TRBV9 | NA | TGTGCCAGCAGCGTAGGGGACACTCGCTACAATGAGCAGTTCTTC | CASSVGDTRYNEQFF
TRBD2 | TRBJ2-7 | TRBV5-1 | NA | TGCGCCAGCAGCTTGGTGGGGGACTACTACGAGCAGTACTTC | CASSLVGDYYEQYF
TRBD2 | TRBJ2-3 | TRBV3-1/TRBV3-2 | NA | TGTGCCAGCAGCCAAGGCACGCCGGGACTAGCGAGGGCAGATACGCAGTATTTT | CASSQGTPGLARADTQYF
NA | TRBJ2-5 | TRBV12-3/TRBV12-4 | NA | TGTGCCAGCAGCTGGACAAGCAAAGAGACCCAGTACTTC | CASSWTSKETQYF
NA | TRBJ2-3 | TRBV15 | NA | TGTGCCACCAGCAGAGAAGCCCGCGTAGATACGCAGTATTTT | CATSREARVDTQYF
TRBD2 | TRBJ2-5 | TRBV5-4 | NA | TGTGCCAGCAGCCAGAAGCGGGGGCCGGAGACCCAGTACTTC | CASSQKRGPETQYF
NA | TRBJ1-2 | TRBV3-1/TRBV3-2 | once | TGTGCCAGCAGCCAAGCGGGATTGTCAGTGAGGGGCTACACCTTC | CASSQAGLSVRGYTF
NA | TRBJ2-2 | TRBV5-1 | NA | TGCGCCAGCAGCTTTGAGACTTTCAACACCGGGGAGCTGTTTTTT | CASSFETFNTGELFF
NA | TRBJ1-2 | TRBV18 | once | TGTGCCAGCTCACCCCTATCGGGCTATGGCTACACCTTC | CASSPLSGYGYTF
NA | TRBJ2-7 | TRBV3-1/TRBV3-2 | few | TGTGCCAGCAGCCCAACATATACCTCCTACGAGCAGTACTTC | CASSPTYTSYEQYF
NA | TRBJ2-3 | TRBV19 | once | TGTGCCAGCATGACCCCGGGGGGCACAGATACGCAGTATTTT | CASMTPGGTDTQYF
TRBD1 | TRBJ1-1 | TRBV13 | NA | TGTGCCAGCAGCGCCCACAGGGGGCTGAACACTGAAGCTTTCTTT | CASSAHRGLNTEAFF
TRBD1 | TRBJ2-7 | TRBV27 | NA | TGTGCCAGCAGTTCGAACAGGGGGCTAACCTACGAGCAGTACTTC | CASSSNRGLTYEQYF
TRBD2 | TRBJ2-1 | TRBV24-1 | NA | TGTGCCACAGGGAGGGAGGGCCGGCGGAATGAGCAGTTCTTC | CATGREGRRNEQFF
NA | TRBJ1-1 | TRBV2 | once | TGTGCCAGCAGTGAAGGGGAGGGGCGGACTGAAGCTTTCTTT | CASSEGEGRTEAFF
TRBD1 | TRBJ1-6 | TRBV5-6 | NA | TGTGCCAGCAGCAAGGACAGGGGGCGTAATTCACCCCTCCACTTT | CASSKDRGRNSPLHF
NA | TRBJ2-3 | TRBV29-1 | once | TGCAGCGTTTGGAATTGGGGGCGGACAGATACGCAGTATTTT | CSVWNWGRTDTQYF
TRBD1 | TRBJ1-5 | TRBV7-2 | NA | TGTGCCAGCAGCTTGGGACAGGCCTTTAATCAGCCCCAGCATTTT | CASSLGQAFNQPQHF
TRBD2 | TRBJ2-3 | TRBV5-1 | NA | TGCGCCAGCAGCTTGGGCGGGGGGAGCACAGATACGCAGTATTTT | CASSLGGGSTDTQYF
TRBD2 | TRBJ2-1 | TRBV3-1/TRBV3-2 | NA | TGTGCCAGCAGCCGAAAGATGATACTAGCGGGGGGTCTGAGCTCCTACAATGAGCAGTTCTTC | CASSRKMILAGGLSSYNEQFF
TRBD1 | TRBJ1-2 | TRBV4-1 | NA | TGCGCCAGCAGCCGTTCCGGGACAGGGGGCGCGGAGGGCTACACCTTC | CASSRSGTGGAEGYTF
NA | TRBJ1-5 | TRBV5-1 | NA | TGCGCCAGCAGGGCTGCAGGGGATGGCAATCAGCCCCAGCATTTT | CASRAAGDGNQPQHF
TRBD2 | TRBJ2-5 | TRBV14 | NA | TGTGCCAGCAGCCCCGGGGGGGCCTTGGGAGAGACCCAGTACTTC | CASSPGGALGETQYF
NA | TRBJ2-3 | TRBV6-6 | NA | TGTGCCAGCAGTTACTCCGTAGAAGATACGCAGTATTTT | CASSYSVEDTQYF
TRBD1 | TRBJ2-5 | TRBV6-5 | NA | TGTGCCAGCAGTTACACTACAGGGGAAGAGACCCAGTACTTC | CASSYTTGEETQYF
NA | TRBJ2-1 | TRBV15 | NA | TGTGCCACCAGCAGAGTGCGGGGTGAGCAGTTCTTC | CATSRVRGEQFF
NA | TRBJ2-1 | TRBV27 | NA | TGTGCCAGCAGTTTAGAAAGCCCTATTTACAATGAGCAGTTCTTC | CASSLESPIYNEQFF
NA | TRBJ1-1 | TRBV28 | NA | TGTGCCAGCAGTGGAGTCATGAACACTGAAGCTTTCTTT | CASSGVMNTEAFF
NA | TRBJ1-5 | TRBV2 | NA | TGTGCCAGCACCCGAAGCCCGAATCAGCCCCAGCATTTT | CASTRSPNQPQHF
NA | TRBJ2-3 | TRBV27 | NA | TGTGCCAGCAGTTTATACTCTCCAGATACGCAGTATTTT | CASSLYSPDTQYF
TRBD2 | TRBJ2-5 | TRBV5-8 | NA | TGTGCCAGCAGCGTTGCCCTAGCGGGAGAGGAGACCCAGTACTTC | CASSVALAGEETQYF
NA | TRBJ2-3 | TRBV7-2 | NA | TGTGCCAGCAGCTTACAGGCCTCGTTCACAGATACGCAGTATTTT | CASSLQASFTDTQYF
NA | TRBJ2-7 | TRBV6-5 | NA | TGTGCCAGCAGTCCAGGGACACGGAGTCCGGACGAGCAGTACTTC | CASSPGTRSPDEQYF
TRBD1 | TRBJ2-4 | TRBV30 | NA | TGTGCCTGGGGGCCGGGACAGGGCCTAGCCAAAAACATTCAGTACTTC | CAWGPGQGLAKNIQYF
TRBD1 | TRBJ2-5 | TRBV7-9 | NA | TGTGCCAGCAGCTTATATGGCGACTTTTCGACAGGGGGACAAGAGACCCAGTACTTC | CASSLYGDFSTGGQETQYF
NA | TRBJ2-7 | TRBV5-1 | NA | TGCGCCAGCAGCCTGCTGACAAACGAGCAGTACTTC | CASSLLTNEQYF
NA | TRBJ2-2 | TRBV7-2 | NA | TGTGCCAGCAGCTTACGCAGGGGTGAAACCGGGGAGCTGTTTTTT | CASSLRRGETGELFF
NA | TRBJ2-7 | TRBV24-1 | NA | TGTGCCACCAGTGATTTGCCGCCCGGCGAGCAGTACTTC | CATSDLPPGEQYF
NA | TRBJ2-3 | TRBV28 | NA | TGTGCCAGCAGTTCCAGTGTCGATACGCAGTATTTT | CASSSSVDTQYF
NA | TRBJ1-6 | TRBV6-5 | NA | TGTGCCAGCAGTTACTCGCCCGGGGTGGGTTCACCCCTCCACTTT | CASSYSPGVGSPLHF
NA | TRBJ2-7 | TRBV9 | NA | TGTGCCAGCAGCGTGGGGCCGTTTTCCTACGAGCAGTACTTC | CASSVGPFSYEQYF
NA | TRBJ2-3 | TRBV27 | NA | TGTGCCAGCAGCTTACAGACAGGTTCCTCCACAGATACGCAGTATTTT | CASSLQTGSSTDTQYF
NA | TRBJ1-3 | TRBV4-2 | few | TGTGCCAGCAGCCAATCTGACAGTGCTCTCTTTGGAAACACCATATATTTT | CASSQSDSALFGNTIYF
NA | TRBJ2-5 | TRBV6-5 | NA | TGTGCCAGCTGCCCTGTGGGGGGGACCCAGTACTTC | CASCPVGGTQYF
NA | TRBJ1-5 | TRBV7-8 | NA | TGTGCCAGCAGCTCGCCGGGACAATACAATCAGCCCCAGCATTTT | CASSSPGQYNQPQHF
NA | TRBJ2-1 | TRBV27 | NA | TGTGCCAGCAGTGCTACAGGGAGGGAGTTCTTC | CASSATGREFF
NA | TRBJ2-7 | TRBV5-1 | NA | TGCGCCAGCAGCTTGGAAGACATCTACGAGCAGTACTTC | CASSLEDIYEQYF
NA | TRBJ1-3 | TRBV28 | NA | TGTGCCAGCACCAAGGGACACCACGGAAACACCATATATTTT | CASTKGHHGNTIYF
NA | TRBJ2-3 | TRBV5-1 | NA | TGCGCCAGCAGCCCACATCTAAGAGCGTTAGATACGCAGTATTTT | CASSPHLRALDTQYF
TRBD2 | TRBJ2-7 | TRBV3-1/TRBV3-2 | NA | TGTGCCAGCAGCCCGATAGCGGGAGGGCCCTACGAGCAGTACTTC | CASSPIAGGPYEQYF
NA | TRBJ2-5 | TRBV14 | NA | TGTGCCAGCGACCCGGGACTCCCAGGAGAGACCCAGTACTTC | CASDPGLPGETQYF
TRBD1 | TRBJ2-1 | TRBV19 | NA | TGTGCCAGTAGTCCGGTGGGACAGGGGCGACCTGAGCAGTTCTTC | CASSPVGQGRPEQFF
NA | TRBJ1-2 | TRBV2 | NA | TGTGCCAGCAGTGATATCGGGGGGGCGTATGGCTACACCTTC | CASSDIGGAYGYTF
NA | TRBJ2-1 | TRBV10-2 | once | TGCGCCAGCAGTGAGTCAGGCTATAGGAGTTCCCTCTACAATGAGCAGTTCTTC | CASSESGYRSSLYNEQFF
TRBD2 | TRBJ2-7 | TRBV28 | NA | TGTGCCAGCAGCGTGGGACTAGCGGGTTACGAGCAGTACTTC | CASSVGLAGYEQYF
NA | TRBJ2-3 | TRBV6-5 | NA | TGTGCCAGCAAAGAGGACTCTTACACAGATACGCAGTATTTT | CASKEDSYTDTQYF
TRBD2 | TRBJ2-1 | TRBV5-6 | few | TGTGCCAGCAGCCCCGGACTAGCGGGGGGCAATGAGCAGTTCTTC | CASSPGLAGGNEQFF
NA | TRBJ2-3 | TRBV12-3/TRBV12-4 | NA | TGTGCCAGCAGTCGGGGTTCTACAGATACGCAGTATTTT | CASSRGSTDTQYF
TRBD2 | TRBJ2-7 | TRBV9 | NA | TGTGCCAGCAGCGTTACGCGGGAGATGGACTTC | CASSVTREMDF